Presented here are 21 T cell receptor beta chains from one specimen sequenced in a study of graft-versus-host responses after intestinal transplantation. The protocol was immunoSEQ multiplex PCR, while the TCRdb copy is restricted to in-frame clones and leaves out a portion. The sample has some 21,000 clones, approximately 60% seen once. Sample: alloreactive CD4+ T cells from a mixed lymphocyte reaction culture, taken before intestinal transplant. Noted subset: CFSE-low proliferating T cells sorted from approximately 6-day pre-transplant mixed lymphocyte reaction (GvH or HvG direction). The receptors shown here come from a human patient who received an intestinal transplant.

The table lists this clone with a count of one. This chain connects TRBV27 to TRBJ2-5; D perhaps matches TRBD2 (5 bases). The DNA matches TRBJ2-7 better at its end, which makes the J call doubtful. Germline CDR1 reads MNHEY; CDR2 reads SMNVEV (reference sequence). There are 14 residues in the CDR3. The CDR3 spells CASSIDYSLYEQYF. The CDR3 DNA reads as TGTGCCAGCAGTATAGACTATTCCCTCTACGAGCAGTACTTC.

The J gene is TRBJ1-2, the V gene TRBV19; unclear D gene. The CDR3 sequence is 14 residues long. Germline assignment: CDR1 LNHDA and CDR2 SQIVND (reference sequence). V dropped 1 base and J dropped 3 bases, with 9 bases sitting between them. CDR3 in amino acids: CASSIVSRHYGYTF. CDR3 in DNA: TGTGCCAGTAGTATAGTAAGCAGGCACTATGGCTACACCTTC.

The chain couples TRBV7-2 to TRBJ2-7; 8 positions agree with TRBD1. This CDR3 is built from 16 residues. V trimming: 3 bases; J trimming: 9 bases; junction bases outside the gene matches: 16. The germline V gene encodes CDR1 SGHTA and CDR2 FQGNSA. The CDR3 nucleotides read TGTGCCAGCAGCTTCTGGCTAGGACAGGGAGGATCGGGGCAGTACTTC. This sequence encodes CASSFWLGQGGSGQYF.

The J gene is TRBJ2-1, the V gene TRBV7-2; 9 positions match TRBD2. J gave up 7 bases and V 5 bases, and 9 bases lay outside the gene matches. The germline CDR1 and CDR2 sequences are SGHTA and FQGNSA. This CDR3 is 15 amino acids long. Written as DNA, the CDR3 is TGTGCCAGCAGCCCGGGAGGGACTAGCAGAAATGAGCAGTTCTTC. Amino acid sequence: CASSPGGTSRNEQFF.

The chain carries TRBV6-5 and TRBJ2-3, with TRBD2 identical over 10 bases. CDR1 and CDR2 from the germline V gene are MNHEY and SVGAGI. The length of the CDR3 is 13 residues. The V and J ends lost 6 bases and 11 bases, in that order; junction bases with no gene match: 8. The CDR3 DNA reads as TGTGCCAGCAGGCCTCGTCTAGCGGGGGAGCAGTATTTT. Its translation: CASRPRLAGEQYF.

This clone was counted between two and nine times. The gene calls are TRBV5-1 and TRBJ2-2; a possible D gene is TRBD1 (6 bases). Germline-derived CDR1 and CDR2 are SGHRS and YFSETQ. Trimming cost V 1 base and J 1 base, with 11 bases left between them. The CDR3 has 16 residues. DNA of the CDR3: TGCGCCAGCAGCTTGAGGGGGTTCCAGAACACCGGGGAGCTGTTTTTT. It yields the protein CASSLRGFQNTGELFF.

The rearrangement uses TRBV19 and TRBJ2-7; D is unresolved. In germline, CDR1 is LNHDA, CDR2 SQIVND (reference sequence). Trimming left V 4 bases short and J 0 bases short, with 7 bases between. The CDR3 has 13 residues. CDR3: CASSTSLSYEQYF. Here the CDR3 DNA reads TGTGCCAGTAGTACGTCTCTCTCCTACGAGCAGTACTTC.

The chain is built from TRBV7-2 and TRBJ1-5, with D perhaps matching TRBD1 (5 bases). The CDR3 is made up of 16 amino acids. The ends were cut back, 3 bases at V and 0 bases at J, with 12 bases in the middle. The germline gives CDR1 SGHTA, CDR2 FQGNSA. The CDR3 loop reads CASSFQGPYSNQPQHF. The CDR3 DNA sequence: TGTGCCAGCAGCTTTCAGGGCCCCTATAGCAATCAGCCCCAGCATTTT.

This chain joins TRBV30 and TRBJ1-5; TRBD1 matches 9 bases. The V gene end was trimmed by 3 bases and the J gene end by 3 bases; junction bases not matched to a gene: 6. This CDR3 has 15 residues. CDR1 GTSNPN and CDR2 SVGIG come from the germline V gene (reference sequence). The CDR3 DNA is TGTGCCTGGAGCGTACAGGGGGCGAACAATCAGCCCCAGCATTTT. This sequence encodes CAWSVQGANNQPQHF. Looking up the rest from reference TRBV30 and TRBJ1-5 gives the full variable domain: SQTIHQWPATLVQPVGSPLSLECTVEGTSNPNLYWYRQAAGRGLQLLFYSVGIGQISSEVPQNLSASRPQDRQFILSSKKLLLSDSGFYLCAWSVQGANNQPQHFGDGTRLSIL.

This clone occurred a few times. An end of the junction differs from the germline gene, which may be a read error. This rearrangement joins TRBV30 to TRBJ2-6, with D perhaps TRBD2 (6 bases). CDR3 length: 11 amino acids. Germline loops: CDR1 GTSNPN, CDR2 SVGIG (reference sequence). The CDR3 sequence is CASGGVNVLTF. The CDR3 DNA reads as TGTGCCTCCGGAGGGGTCAACGTCCTGACTTTC.

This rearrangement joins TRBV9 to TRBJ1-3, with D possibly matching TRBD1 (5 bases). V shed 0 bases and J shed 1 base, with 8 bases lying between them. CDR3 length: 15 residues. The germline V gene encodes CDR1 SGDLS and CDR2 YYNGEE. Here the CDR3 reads CASSVDRQSGNTIYF. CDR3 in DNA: TGTGCCAGCAGCGTAGACAGGCAATCTGGAAACACCATATATTTT.

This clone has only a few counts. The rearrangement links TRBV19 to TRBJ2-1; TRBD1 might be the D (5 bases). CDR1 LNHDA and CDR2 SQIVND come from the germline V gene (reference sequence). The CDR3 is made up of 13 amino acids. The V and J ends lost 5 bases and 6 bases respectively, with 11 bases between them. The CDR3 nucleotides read TGTGCCAGTAGTGGGGCCCAGACCAATGAGCAGTTCTTC. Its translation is CASSGAQTNEQFF.

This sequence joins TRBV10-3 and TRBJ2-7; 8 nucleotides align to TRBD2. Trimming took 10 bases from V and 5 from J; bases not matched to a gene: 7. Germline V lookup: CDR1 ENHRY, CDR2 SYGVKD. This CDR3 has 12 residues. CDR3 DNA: TGTGCCAGCGCCGGACTAGCTGACGAGCAGTACTTC. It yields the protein CASAGLADEQYF.

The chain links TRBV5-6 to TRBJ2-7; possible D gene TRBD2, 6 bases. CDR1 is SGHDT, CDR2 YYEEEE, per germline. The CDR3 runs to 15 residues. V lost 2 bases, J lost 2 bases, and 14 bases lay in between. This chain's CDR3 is CASSLRAGGPYEQYF. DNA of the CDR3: TGTGCCAGCAGCTTACGAGCGGGCGGTCCCTACGAGCAGTACTTC.

CDR3 bases: TGTGCCTGGAGTGTGGGGGGGGCTAGCGGGAGCTTAAACGAGCAGTTCTTC. The encoded protein is CAWSVGGASGSLNEQFF. The J gene is TRBJ2-1, the V gene TRBV30; 10 nucleotides align to TRBD2. Germline loops: CDR1 GTSNPN, CDR2 SVGIG (reference sequence). This CDR3 comprises 17 residues. V gave up 0 bases and J gave up 10 bases; unmatched junction bases: 15.

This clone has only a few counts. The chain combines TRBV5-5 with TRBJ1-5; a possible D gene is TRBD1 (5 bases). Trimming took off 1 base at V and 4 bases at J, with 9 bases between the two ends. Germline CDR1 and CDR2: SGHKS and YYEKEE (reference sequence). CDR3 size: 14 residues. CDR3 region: CASSLQGGNQPQHF. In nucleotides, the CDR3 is TGTGCCAGCAGCTTGCAGGGAGGGAATCAGCCCCAGCATTTT.

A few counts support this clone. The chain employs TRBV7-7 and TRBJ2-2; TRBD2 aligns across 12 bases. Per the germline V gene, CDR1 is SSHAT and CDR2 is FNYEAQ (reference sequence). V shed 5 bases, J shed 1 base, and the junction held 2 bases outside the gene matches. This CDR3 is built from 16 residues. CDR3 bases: TGTGCCAGCAGCCAACTAGCGGGAGGGAACACCGGGGAGCTGTTTTTT. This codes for CASSQLAGGNTGELFF.

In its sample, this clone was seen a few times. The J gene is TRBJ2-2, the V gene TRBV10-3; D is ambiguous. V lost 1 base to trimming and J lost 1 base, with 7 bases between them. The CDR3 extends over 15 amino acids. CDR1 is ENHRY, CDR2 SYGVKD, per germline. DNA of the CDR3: TGTGCCATCAGTGAGTGGTTACAGAACACCGGGGAGCTGTTTTTT. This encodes CAISEWLQNTGELFF.

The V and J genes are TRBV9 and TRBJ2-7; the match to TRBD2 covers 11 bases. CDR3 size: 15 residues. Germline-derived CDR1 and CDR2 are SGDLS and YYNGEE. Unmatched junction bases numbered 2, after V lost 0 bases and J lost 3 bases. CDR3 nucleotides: TGTGCCAGCAGCGTAGCTGGGACTAGCGGCTACGAGCAGTACTTC. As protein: CASSVAGTSGYEQYF.

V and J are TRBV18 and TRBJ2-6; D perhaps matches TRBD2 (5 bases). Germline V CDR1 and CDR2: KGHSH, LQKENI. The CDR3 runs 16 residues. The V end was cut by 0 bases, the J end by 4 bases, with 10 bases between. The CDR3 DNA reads TGTGCCAGCTCACCACCAGAGAGGGCAGGGGCCAACGTCCTGACTTTC. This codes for CASSPPERAGANVLTF.

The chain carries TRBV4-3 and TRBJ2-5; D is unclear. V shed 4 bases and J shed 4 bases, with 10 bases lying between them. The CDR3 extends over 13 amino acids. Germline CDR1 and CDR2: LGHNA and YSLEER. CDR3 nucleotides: TGCGCCAGCAGCCCTATGCCCGGAGAGACCCAGTACTTC. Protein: CASSPMPGETQYF.